Below, 25 T cell receptor beta chains from the same sample are listed, as sequenced in a study of CD8 T cells in ankylosing spondylitis. TCRdb reprocessed the 5' RACE reads via MiXCR and lists one record per CDR3 protein. The sample has more than 150,000 distinct CDR3 sequences; over 10% are singletons. Sample: blood, either unsorted or a sorted T cell fraction (not recorded which). These receptor sequences come from a male donor with ankylosing spondylitis or in good health (not recorded which).

This clonotype was recorded at least ten times. This chain connects TRBV4-1 to TRBJ2-2, with D perhaps TRBD1 (6 bases). V lost 0 bases and J lost 4, with 27 bases in between. Per germline, CDR1 MGHRA and CDR2 YSYEKL. CDR3 length equals 21 residues. The CDR3 DNA follows: TGCGCCAGCAGCCAAGATTTGGATGTATGGTTCAGGGGCCCCCGCACCGGGGAGCTGTTTTTT. Translation gives CASSQDLDVWFRGPRTGELFF.

This clonotype occurred many times. The J gene is TRBJ2-5, the V gene TRBV4-1; D ambiguous. The V gene's germline CDR1 is MGHRA and CDR2 YSYEKL. The CDR3 totals 13 residues. V was shortened by 4 bases and J by 5 bases, with 11 bases between the two germline ends. Here the CDR3 DNA reads TGCGCCAGCAGCCCCCAAGTCGTCGAGACCCAGTACTTC. It yields the protein CASSPQVVETQYF.

This clonotype came up many times. V and J are TRBV20-1 and TRBJ2-7; TRBD2 matches at 11 bases. The V and J ends lost 5 bases and 2 bases, in that order; junction bases with no gene match: 2. The CDR3 runs to 13 residues. The germline CDR1 and CDR2 sequences are DFQATT and SNEGSKA (reference sequence). The CDR3 DNA follows: TGCAGTGCTGGGACTAGCGGAGCCTACGAGCAGTACTTC. This codes for CSAGTSGAYEQYF.

CDR3 sequence (DNA): TGTGCCAGCAGCCAGTATCTAGGGACGATTCCAGGCGCCTACGAGCAGTACTTC. Translation gives CASSQYLGTIPGAYEQYF. The chain employs TRBV3-1 and TRBJ2-7, with D perhaps matching TRBD1 or TRBD2 (5 bases each). The germline V gene has CDR1 LGHDT and CDR2 YNNKEL (reference sequence). V dropped 3 bases and J dropped 2 bases, with 23 bases sitting between them. The length of the CDR3 is 18 residues.

This clonotype has at least ten counts. The chain carries TRBV27 and TRBJ2-3; a possible D gene is TRBD2 (6 bases). Germline CDR1 reads MNHEY; CDR2 reads SMNVEV (reference sequence). Trimming removed 0 bases at V and 2 bases at J, with 15 bases between. The CDR3 loop spans 17 amino acids. DNA for the CDR3: TGTGCCAGCAGTTTATCGTGGCTAGCGTACCTCACAGATACGCAGTATTTT. It encodes CASSLSWLAYLTDTQYF.

This clonotype was seen repeatedly, ten times or more. The V call is TRBV7-9, the J call TRBJ1-2; no clear D. The germline V and J ends were trimmed by 5 bases and 3 bases, with 10 bases remaining between them. Germline V gene data show CDR1 as SEHNR and CDR2 as FQNEAQ (reference sequence). This CDR3 is 13 amino acids long. The DNA for the CDR3 is TGTGCCAGCAGCGGGGAGGGCCACTATGGCTACACCTTC. Its protein is CASSGEGHYGYTF.

This clonotype was counted once. A junction end diverges from the germline sequence, so it may reflect a read error. V and J are TRBV19 and TRBJ2-3; D is uncertain. The CDR3 contains 13 residues. The V gene's germline CDR1 is LNHDA and CDR2 SQIVND (reference sequence). DNA for the CDR3: TGTACCAGTAACTCACCCGGCGCAGATACGCAGTATTTT. Amino acid sequence: CTSNSPGADTQYF. Together with reference TRBV19 and TRBJ2-3, the CDR3 gives the full variable domain: DGGITQSPKYLFRKEGQNVTLSCEQNLNHDAMYWYRQDPGQGLRLIYYSQIVNDFQKGDIAEGYSVSREKKESFPLTVTSAQKNPTAFYLCTSNSPGADTQYFGPGTRLTVL.

The chain is built from TRBV6-4 and TRBJ1-5, with a tentative D call TRBD1 (5 bases). The CDR3 covers 15 residues. The ends were cut back, 0 bases at V and 11 bases at J, with 17 bases in the middle. Germline values: CDR1 MRHNA, CDR2 SNTAGT. The CDR3 here is CASSDSADLKGTQHF. The CDR3 nucleotides are TGTGCCAGCAGTGACTCCGCGGACTTAAAGGGGACCCAGCATTTT.

The genes are TRBV6-1 and TRBJ1-2, with TRBD1 matching 7 bases. V trimming: 11 bases; J trimming: 6 bases; junction bases outside the gene matches: 9. Germline-derived CDR1 and CDR2 are MNHNS and SASEGT. The length of the CDR3 is 12 residues. The CDR3 region has the DNA TGTGCCTCTCGGACAGGTACCAATGGCTACACCTTC. It specifies CASRTGTNGYTF.

This clonotype showed up just a few times. The chain is built from TRBV5-6 and TRBJ2-3, with 9 bases aligning to TRBD2. V lost 4 bases and J lost 6; bases outside the gene matches: 9. Germline V gene sequence: CDR1 SGHDT, CDR2 YYEEEE. The CDR3 totals 15 residues. The CDR3 DNA follows: TGTGCCAGCAGCCTAGCGGGGACCCGGGAGGATACGCAGTATTTT. This translates into CASSLAGTREDTQYF.

This clonotype has a handful of counts. V gene TRBV29-1 combines with J gene TRBJ2-7; TRBD2 might be the D (5 bases). Germline V gene lookup returns CDR1 SQVTM and CDR2 ANQGSEA. The CDR3 has 12 amino acids. Trimming stripped 7 bases from V and 5 bases from J, with 15 bases between. This chain's CDR3 is CSAVGNRNEQYF. The CDR3 nucleotides read TGCAGCGCCGTCGGGAATCGCAACGAGCAGTACTTC.

This clonotype was recorded many times. V gene TRBV5-1 combines with J gene TRBJ2-7, with unresolved D. The germline V gene has CDR1 SGHRS and CDR2 YFSETQ. This CDR3 has 15 residues. Trimming took 2 bases from V and 2 from J, leaving 14 bases between them. The CDR3 loop reads CASSFGAERTYEQYF. CDR3 nucleotides: TGCGCCAGCAGCTTCGGCGCAGAGAGAACCTACGAGCAGTACTTC.

There are many counts of this clonotype. The rearrangement uses TRBV6-4 and TRBJ2-3; 8 bases align to TRBD2. The CDR3 consists of 15 residues. V dropped 4 bases and J dropped 1; count of bases not matched to a gene: 4. Germline loops: CDR1 MRHNA, CDR2 SNTAGT. This chain's CDR3 is CASSVTSDGTDTQYF. CDR3 nucleotides: TGTGCCAGCAGTGTGACTAGCGACGGCACAGATACGCAGTATTTT.

This clonotype was recorded a few times. The rearrangement joins TRBV4-1 to TRBJ1-5, with D perhaps TRBD1 (6 bases). The CDR3 totals 17 residues. CDR1 is MGHRA, CDR2 YSYEKL, per germline. The V and J ends lost 2 bases and 2 bases respectively, with 16 bases between them. The CDR3 DNA reads TGCGCCAGCAGCCAAACGGTAACAGGGTCGGGCAATCAGCCCCAGCATTTT. Protein sequence: CASSQTVTGSGNQPQHF.

A few counts support this clonotype. The genes are TRBV4-1 and TRBJ2-6; D ambiguous. CDR3 length: 18 amino acids. Germline V CDR1 and CDR2: MGHRA, YSYEKL. Trimming pared 1 base from V and 0 bases from J, leaving 13 bases between. This chain's CDR3 is CASSQVAADSSGANVLTF. In DNA, the CDR3 is TGCGCCAGCAGCCAAGTGGCGGCAGATTCCTCTGGGGCCAACGTCCTGACTTTC.

Comments on this clonotype: The junction does not match germline at one end; this may be a read error. This rearrangement joins TRBV29-1 to TRBJ2-7; D is perhaps TRBD2 (5 bases). CDR3 length equals 13 residues. Germline CDR1 is SQVTM and CDR2 is ANQGSEA. This CDR3 reads CSVAPPSSHEQYF. CDR3 DNA sequence: TGCAGCGTTGCCCCTCCTAGCTCCCACGAGCAGTACTTC.

The J gene is TRBJ2-7, the V gene TRBV19; D is perhaps TRBD2 (6 bases). The CDR3 covers 14 residues. With 0 bases removed from V and 3 bases from J, the gap between germline ends came to 9 bases. Germline values: CDR1 LNHDA, CDR2 SQIVND (reference sequence). The CDR3 protein is CASSIDAGNYEQYF. The CDR3 DNA is TGTGCCAGTAGTATAGACGCGGGGAACTACGAGCAGTACTTC.

The chain uses TRBV6-1 and TRBJ2-7; D unclear. Trimming left V 6 bases short and J 3 bases short, with 6 bases between. The CDR3 contains 11 residues. The V gene's germline CDR1 is MNHNS and CDR2 SASEGT. The CDR3 DNA reads TGTGCCAGCAGGGCCGTCTACGAGCAGTACTTC. Its protein product is CASRAVYEQYF.

This clonotype was seen a few times. The V call is TRBV10-3, the J call TRBJ2-1, with a tentative D call TRBD1 (9 bases). CDR1 is ENHRY, CDR2 SYGVKD, per germline. The CDR3 runs to 16 residues. Trimming left V 6 bases short and J 8 bases short, with 23 bases between. CDR3 residues: CAISRDRAAGGHEQFF. The CDR3 DNA reads TGTGCCATCAGCCGGGACAGGGCCGCGGGAGGTCATGAGCAGTTCTTC.

This clonotype turned up a few times. The chain's CDR3 is CASREGRSPLHF. The DNA of the CDR3 is TGTGCCAGCAGGGAGGGTAGGTCACCCCTCCACTTT. The chain employs TRBV6-5 and TRBJ1-6; D call uncertain. The CDR3 spans 12 residues. Germline V gives CDR1 MNHEY, CDR2 SVGAGI. Trimming took off 6 bases at V and 10 bases at J, with 10 bases between the two ends.

This clonotype was seen at least ten times. CDR3 protein: CSARGVEGVETQYF. Written as DNA, the CDR3 is TGCAGTGCTAGAGGGGTGGAGGGGGTAGAGACCCAGTACTTC. The chain employs TRBV20-1 and TRBJ2-5; D could derive from TRBD1 or TRBD2 (6 bases each). Germline V gives CDR1 DFQATT, CDR2 SNEGSKA (reference sequence). The germline V and J ends were trimmed by 1 base and 4 bases, with 13 bases remaining between them. The CDR3 loop spans 14 amino acids.

This clonotype showed up just a few times. The V and J genes are TRBV18 and TRBJ2-1; D might be TRBD1 (5 bases). The CDR3 has 15 amino acids. Germline values: CDR1 KGHSH, CDR2 LQKENI. Between the trimmed V and J ends, which lost 3 bases and 4 bases, there was a span of 13 bases. CDR3 region: CASSPDLGLYNEQFF. Written as DNA, the CDR3 is TGTGCCAGCTCACCGGACCTGGGGCTTTACAATGAGCAGTTCTTC.

The table lists this clonotype with a few counts. The chain combines TRBV7-9 with TRBJ1-1; no reliable D call. Trimming pared 5 bases from V and 3 bases from J, leaving 19 bases between. Germline-derived CDR1 and CDR2 are SEHNR and FQNEAQ (reference sequence). CDR3 length equals 16 residues. The CDR3, as DNA: TGTGCCAGCAGCCCATCCCCCTCCTCGAGCCACACTGAAGCTTTCTTT. Translation: CASSPSPSSSHTEAFF.

This clonotype was observed a handful of times. This CDR3 reads CASSPQAGVYEQYF. CDR3 coding DNA: TGTGCCAGCAGTCCCCAAGCGGGGGTCTACGAGCAGTACTTC. The chain joins TRBV12-3 or TRBV12-4 to TRBJ2-7; TRBD2 aligns across 8 bases. This CDR3 has 14 amino acids. J gave up 3 bases and V 5 bases, and 6 bases lay outside the gene matches.

This clonotype was recorded a few times. An end of the junction does not agree with germline; a read error may underlie this. V and J are TRBV20-1 and TRBJ1-1; 7 bases are shared with TRBD1. The CDR3 consists of 14 residues. Germline CDR1 reads DFQATT; CDR2 reads SNEGSKA (reference sequence). CDR3 protein: CSAIRTGMNTEAFF. The DNA for the CDR3 is TGCAGTGCTATCAGGACAGGCATGAACACTGAAGCCTTCTTT.